This T cell receptor (beta chain) was sequenced for a study of T cell responses to AZD1222 COVID-19 vaccine. Whole-study context: Samples with a second dose at about 4 or about 12 weeks were pooled together.

V trimming: 4 bases; J trimming: 2 bases; junction bases outside the gene matches: 6. The CDR3 has 17 amino acids. From germline, CDR1 is SGHRS and CDR2 YFSETQ. Study outcomes and limitations: Nearly half of spike-specific TCRs reportedly target variant regions that are unmutated in the B.1.351 and B.1.1.7 variants. No day 14 peak samples; only post-peak repertoires were characterized. Donors, mostly white British, included more females; clonal diversity was possibly underestimated.

A remark on this clone: What it binds is not known.

TCRdb's table, derived via immunoSEQ multiplex PCR, lists solely in-frame clones and lacks some. Of about 150,000 clones listed, about 91% are singletons. This clonotype was obtained from an adult in good health. The V and J genes are TRBV5-1 and TRBJ2-1; TRBD2 aligns across 13 bases. Sequencing was performed on peripheral blood, taken on day 0 of AZD1222 vaccination. As DNA, the CDR3 is TGCGCCAGCAGCACCCCCGGACTAGCGGGAGCCTACAATGAGCAGTTCTTC. Encoded protein: CASSTPGLAGAYNEQFF.